One and the same sample provided the 13 T cell receptor beta chains below, sequenced in a study of T-cell memory formation after mild COVID-19. Each CDR3 protein is one row after TCRdb ran MiXCR on the 5' RACE reads. The repertoire holds fewer than 650,000 distinct CDR3 sequences, with 17% as singletons. The sequencing sample was made of PBMCs or a T cell subset sorted from them (not recorded which). All receptors derive from an adult woman who had mild COVID-19 (a few samples of this study predate the infection). Cell type and time point are not known.

In its sample, this clonotype was seen a few times. This chain joins TRBV20-1 and TRBJ1-1, with a possible D match to TRBD1 (5 bases). V shed 6 bases and J shed 5 bases, with 16 bases lying between them. Germline V lookup: CDR1 DFQATT, CDR2 SNEGSKA (reference sequence). The CDR3 runs to 13 residues. CDR3 bases: TGCAGTGCGGTAACTCCAGGGAAAACTGAAGCTTTCTTT. Translation: CSAVTPGKTEAFF.

V is TRBV29-1 and J is TRBJ2-7, with D perhaps TRBD1 (5 bases). The V end was cut by 7 bases, the J end by 4 bases, with 11 bases between. Germline assignment: CDR1 SQVTM and CDR2 ANQGSEA. The CDR3 length is 11 residues. CDR3 DNA sequence: TGCAGCGCAGGGTCATGGTACGAGCAGTACTTC. Protein product: CSAGSWYEQYF.

V gene TRBV30 combines with J gene TRBJ2-2; no reliable D call. V shed 2 bases and J shed 3 bases, with 10 bases lying between them. The CDR3 has 14 amino acids. Germline CDR1 is GTSNPN and CDR2 is SVGIG (reference sequence). CDR3 residues: CAWSPPGYTGELFF. In nucleotides, the CDR3 is TGTGCCTGGAGTCCCCCCGGATACACCGGGGAGCTGTTTTTT.

The rearrangement joins TRBV4-2 to TRBJ2-2; no firm D call. Germline V gene lookup returns CDR1 LGHNA and CDR2 YNFKEQ. The V and J ends lost 1 base and 8 bases respectively, with 20 bases between them. This CDR3 is 17 amino acids long. The CDR3 loop reads CASSQVGSTGRAGELFF. The CDR3 DNA reads TGTGCCAGCAGCCAAGTCGGGTCTACGGGTAGGGCTGGGGAGCTGTTTTTT.

The chain links TRBV14 to TRBJ2-1; the D is unclear. The CDR3 sequence is 13 residues long. V shed 1 base and J shed 9 bases, with 10 bases lying between them. Per germline, CDR1 SGHDN and CDR2 FVKESK. DNA of the CDR3: TGTGCCAGCAGCCAAGCATCGTGGGGTGAGCAGTTCTTC. Protein: CASSQASWGEQFF.

The table lists this clonotype with a few counts. The CDR3 here is CASSYSLRGNTGELFF. The CDR3 DNA reads as TGTGCCAGCAGTTACTCGCTCAGGGGAAACACCGGGGAGCTGTTTTTT. V and J are TRBV6-5 and TRBJ2-2; weak D call: TRBD1 (6 bases). With 0 bases removed from V and 2 bases from J, the gap between germline ends came to 10 bases. CDR3 size: 16 residues. Looked up from germline, CDR1 is MNHEY and CDR2 is SVGAGI.

This clonotype was detected a few times. The rearrangement uses TRBV7-2 and TRBJ1-5; unclear D gene. The CDR3 runs 12 residues. With 4 bases removed from V and 9 bases from J, the gap between germline ends came to 10 bases. Germline V lookup: CDR1 SGHTA, CDR2 FQGNSA. The CDR3 protein is CASSSPMGPQHF. The CDR3 DNA is TGTGCCAGCAGCTCCCCTATGGGGCCCCAGCATTTT.

This clonotype was recorded a few times. The V gene is TRBV2, the J gene TRBJ1-1, with no clear D. The CDR3 extends over 11 amino acids. CDR1 is SNHLY and CDR2 is FYNNEI in the germline V gene. Trimming left V 7 bases short and J 0 bases short, with 3 bases between. DNA for the CDR3: TGTGCCAGCATGATGAACACTGAAGCTTTCTTT. Encoded protein: CASMMNTEAFF.

V and J are TRBV5-6 and TRBJ2-3, with D hard to call. The V end was cut by 7 bases, the J end by 2 bases, with 17 bases between. The V gene's germline CDR1 is SGHDT and CDR2 YYEEEE. The CDR3 is 15 residues long. The CDR3 region is CASVGSGFYTDTQYF. CDR3 DNA: TGTGCCAGCGTGGGTAGTGGATTTTACACAGATACGCAGTATTTT.

The chain employs TRBV9 and TRBJ1-1; D is uncertain. Deletions cut 0 bases from V and 7 bases from J, with 7 bases between. The CDR3 covers 12 residues. The germline V gene encodes CDR1 SGDLS and CDR2 YYNGEE. CDR3 DNA sequence: TGTGCCAGCAGCGTAGCGGAGGGTGAAGCTTTCTTT. Translated: CASSVAEGEAFF.

The chain has TRBV6-6 and TRBJ1-2; D is perhaps TRBD1 (5 bases). The V end lost 7 bases, the J end lost 2 bases, and 20 bases lay between the germline ends. Looked up from germline, CDR1 is MNHNY and CDR2 is SVGAGI (reference sequence). The CDR3 is 16 amino acids. The CDR3, as DNA: TGTGCCAGCACTCCAGGTTCAGGGATCCTAAACTATGGCTACACCTTC. Amino acid sequence: CASTPGSGILNYGYTF.

The J gene is TRBJ2-2, the V gene TRBV6-2 or TRBV6-3; weak D call: TRBD2 (5 bases). With 0 bases removed from V and 4 bases from J, the gap between germline ends came to 9 bases. CDR1 and CDR2 (germline): MNHEY, SVGEGT. The CDR3 extends over 15 amino acids. The CDR3 loop reads CASSYSTRGTGELFF. The DNA for the CDR3 is TGTGCCAGCAGTTACTCGACCCGGGGCACCGGGGAGCTGTTTTTT.

This clonotype appeared a few times. The chain combines TRBV12-3 or TRBV12-4 with TRBJ2-2, with 9 bases lining up with TRBD2. The CDR3 loop spans 19 amino acids. The V segment lost 1 base and the J segment 0 bases; nucleotides outside the gene matches: 9. Here the CDR3 DNA reads TGTGCCAGCAGTTTAGTCGGCGGGAGGGCCTCGACGAACACCGGGGAGCTGTTTTTT. It encodes CASSLVGGRASTNTGELFF.